Shown below are 25 T cell receptor beta chains from a single sample sequenced in a study of technical replicates of blood from several donors. TCRdb keeps only in-frame clones here, not all; method: immunoSEQ multiplex PCR. In the table there are about 82,000 clones, under 96% of which are singletons. The sequenced material came from T cells isolated from PBMCs. These receptors came from a human donor in good health.

This clone was counted a few times. The chain employs TRBV10-1 and TRBJ2-3; D is possibly TRBD1 (6 bases). Trimming shortened V by 3 bases and J by 6 bases, and 10 bases separated the two germline ends. The germline V gene encodes CDR1 WNHNN and CDR2 SYGVQD (reference sequence). This CDR3 region has 13 residues. CDR3 region: CASSEGGRDTQYF. The CDR3 DNA reads as TGCGCCAGCAGTGAAGGGGGTAGGGATACGCAGTATTTT.

The CDR3 region has the DNA TGTGCCAGCAGCTTGGACGGTGCCCGCCAAGAGACCCAGTACTTC. Its translation: CASSLDGARQETQYF. The chain recombines TRBV5-4 with TRBJ2-5; D is unresolved. The CDR3 consists of 15 residues. Germline assignment: CDR1 SGHNT and CDR2 YYREEE (reference sequence). V was clipped by 0 bases and J by 1 base, with 10 bases between them.

This clone was observed a single time. The chain uses TRBV29-1 and TRBJ2-2; no definite D call. The CDR3 contains 12 residues. The V gene's germline CDR1 is SQVTM and CDR2 ANQGSEA. V was pared by 5 bases and J by 5 bases, with 9 bases between. The CDR3 DNA reads as TGCAGCGTTTACATCCCGACCGGGGAGCTGTTTTTT. Its translation: CSVYIPTGELFF.

V gene TRBV13 combines with J gene TRBJ2-1, with TRBD2 matching 11 bases. Per germline, CDR1 PRHDT and CDR2 FYEKMQ (reference sequence). The CDR3 length is 17 residues. V shed 5 bases, J shed 8 bases, and the junction held 14 bases outside the gene matches. CDR3 DNA: TGTGCCAGCAGCCCGGTCGTAGCGGGAGGGCCTAGGTATGAGCAGTTCTTC. Amino acids: CASSPVVAGGPRYEQFF.

This clone was detected only a few times. The chain combines TRBV6-4 with TRBJ1-4; D is undetermined. Trimming shortened V by 3 bases and J by 5 bases, and 13 bases separated the two germline ends. The germline V gene encodes CDR1 MRHNA and CDR2 SNTAGT. The CDR3 spans 15 residues. The CDR3 protein is CASSESGRFNEKLFF. The CDR3, as DNA: TGTGCCAGCAGTGAAAGCGGCAGATTCAATGAAAAACTGTTTTTT.

J is TRBJ2-1 and V is TRBV7-9; TRBD2 agrees at 13 bases. Losses at the gene ends were 3 bases for V and 6 bases for J; bases not matched to a gene: 2. Germline V gene data show CDR1 as SEHNR and CDR2 as FQNEAQ (reference sequence). This CDR3 spans 15 amino acids. The CDR3 coding sequence is TGTGCCAGCAGCTTTCGACTAGCGGGAGGCAATGAGCAGTTCTTC. This translates into CASSFRLAGGNEQFF.

The rearrangement links TRBV5-4 to TRBJ2-3; D uncertain. The CDR3 length is 15 residues. CDR1 and CDR2 from the germline V gene are SGHNT and YYREEE (reference sequence). V was clipped by 0 bases and J by 0 bases, with 8 bases between them. The CDR3 nucleotides read TGTGCCAGCAGCTTGGACTTCACTAGCACAGATACGCAGTATTTT. Its protein product is CASSLDFTSTDTQYF.

The rearrangement links TRBV27 to TRBJ2-2, with D perhaps TRBD2 (6 bases). The CDR3 is 14 amino acids. V was trimmed by 5 bases and J by 4 bases, leaving 11 bases between them. Germline values: CDR1 MNHEY, CDR2 SMNVEV (reference sequence). CDR3 nucleotide sequence: TGTGCCAGCAGTGCGGGATTGGGCACCGGGGAGCTGTTTTTT. Translation gives CASSAGLGTGELFF.

This chain joins TRBV18 and TRBJ1-2; 7 nucleotides match TRBD1. Germline assignment: CDR1 KGHSH and CDR2 LQKENI. CDR3 length: 14 residues. V was pared by 3 bases and J by 4 bases, with 5 bases of the junction left unmatched. CDR3 DNA sequence: TGTGCCAGCTCACCCCCGGACAGGCTCTATGGCTACACCTTC. Protein product: CASSPPDRLYGYTF.

The J gene is TRBJ2-1, the V gene TRBV9, with D possibly matching TRBD2 (6 bases). In germline, CDR1 is SGDLS, CDR2 YYNGEE. Trimming took off 4 bases at V and 10 bases at J, with 12 bases between the two ends. CDR3 length: 12 amino acids. The CDR3 loop reads CASSLGGLEQFF. The CDR3 nucleotides read TGTGCCAGCAGCCTAGGTGGACTAGAGCAGTTCTTC.

CDR3 DNA: TGTGCCAGCTTGGGTGGGAGCGGGAGTGAGCCCTACGAGCAGTACTTC. Translating it yields CASLGGSGSEPYEQYF. The chain carries TRBV6-6 and TRBJ2-7; 8 bases agree with TRBD2. V was pared by 8 bases and J by 2 bases, with 14 bases of the junction left unmatched. CDR1 MNHNY and CDR2 SVGAGI come from the germline V gene (reference sequence). The CDR3 runs 16 residues.

The chain carries TRBV28 and TRBJ2-7, with TRBD2 matching 11 bases. Trimming took 6 bases from V and 3 from J; bases not matched to a gene: 7. The germline V gene encodes CDR1 MDHEN and CDR2 SYDVKM. The CDR3 sequence is 15 residues long. The CDR3 here is CASRPGTSGYYEQYF. In nucleotides, the CDR3 is TGTGCCAGCAGGCCAGGGACTAGCGGCTACTACGAGCAGTACTTC.

V and J are TRBV30 and TRBJ1-1; D uncertain. Per the germline V gene, CDR1 is GTSNPN and CDR2 is SVGIG (reference sequence). This CDR3 has 11 amino acids. Trimming took 4 bases from V and 8 from J, leaving 11 bases between them. The CDR3 loop reads CAWIIGREAFF. In DNA, the CDR3 is TGTGCCTGGATTATTGGCAGGGAAGCTTTCTTT.

The V and J genes are TRBV6-5 and TRBJ1-5; TRBD1 matches at 7 bases. The CDR3 is 13 residues long. The ends lost 5 bases at V and 4 bases at J; junction bases unmatched: 2. Germline CDR1 is MNHEY and CDR2 is SVGAGI. CDR3: CASSVQGNQPQHF. CDR3 bases: TGTGCCAGCAGTGTACAGGGGAATCAGCCCCAGCATTTT.

V gene TRBV9 combines with J gene TRBJ1-1; possibly TRBD1 for D (6 bases). Between the trimmed V and J ends, which lost 0 bases and 5 bases, there was a span of 11 bases. Germline CDR1 reads SGDLS; CDR2 reads YYNGEE. This CDR3 is built from 14 residues. This CDR3 reads CASSVGHRVTEAFF. CDR3 coding DNA: TGTGCCAGCAGCGTAGGTCACAGGGTAACTGAAGCTTTCTTT.

The chain recombines TRBV7-9 with TRBJ1-2; perhaps TRBD1 as D (5 bases). CDR3 size: 16 residues. V lost 5 bases and J 2 bases, leaving 18 bases between the germline ends. Germline values: CDR1 SEHNR, CDR2 FQNEAQ (reference sequence). The CDR3 DNA follows: TGTGCCAGCAGCCGCGACAGTAAATTAAAGAACTATGGCTACACCTTC. It codes for CASSRDSKLKNYGYTF.

The chain is built from TRBV9 and TRBJ2-3, with a tentative D call TRBD2 (5 bases). V was cut by 0 bases and J by 6 bases, with 14 bases left in between. Germline CDR1 and CDR2: SGDLS and YYNGEE. The CDR3 totals 15 residues. CDR3 in amino acids: CASSVDRGESDTQYF. DNA for the CDR3: TGTGCCAGCAGCGTAGACCGGGGAGAATCGGATACGCAGTATTTT. The full variable domain, with the rest looked up from reference TRBV9 and TRBJ2-3, is DSGVTQTPKHLITATGQRVTLRCSPRSGDLSVYWYQQSLDQGLQFLIQYYNGEERAKGNILERFSAQQFPDLHSELNLSSLELGDSALYFCASSVDRGESDTQYFGPGTRLTVL.

The CDR3 nucleotides are TGTGCCAGCAGCTTAGGCGACGGGGAGCTGTTTTTT. Translated, it gives CASSLGDGELFF. The rearrangement links TRBV11-3 to TRBJ2-2; D is undetermined. This CDR3 has 12 residues. In germline, CDR1 is SGHNT, CDR2 YENEEA. Trimming left V 1 base short and J 7 bases short, with 4 bases between.

The V gene is TRBV9, the J gene TRBJ2-2; perhaps TRBD1 as D (5 bases). The germline V gene encodes CDR1 SGDLS and CDR2 YYNGEE. Trimming removed 4 bases from V and 4 bases from J, with 11 bases in between. This CDR3 is 14 amino acids long. DNA of the CDR3: TGTGCCAGCAGCCCTTCAGGGCTCACCGGGGAGCTGTTTTTT. Protein sequence: CASSPSGLTGELFF. Full variable domain (outside the CDR3, taken from reference TRBV9 and TRBJ2-2): DSGVTQTPKHLITATGQRVTLRCSPRSGDLSVYWYQQSLDQGLQFLIQYYNGEERAKGNILERFSAQQFPDLHSELNLSSLELGDSALYFCASSPSGLTGELFFGEGSRLTVL.

This chain joins TRBV5-4 and TRBJ2-4; 8 bases are a match to TRBD1. From germline, CDR1 is SGHNT and CDR2 YYREEE (reference sequence). The trim removed 4 bases at V and 6 bases at J, leaving 3 bases unmatched. The CDR3 is 13 amino acids. The CDR3 protein is CASSRDRLNIQYF. CDR3 in DNA: TGTGCCAGCAGCAGGGACAGGTTAAACATTCAGTACTTC.

This clone occurred once. The gene calls are TRBV27 and TRBJ2-7, with D unresolved. V was cut by 3 bases and J by 2 bases, with 11 bases left in between. The CDR3 sequence is 14 residues long. CDR1 and CDR2 (germline): MNHEY, SMNVEV (reference sequence). The CDR3 reads CASSFGTTAYEQYF. CDR3 in DNA: TGTGCCAGCAGTTTTGGAACTACGGCCTACGAGCAGTACTTC.

This sequence joins TRBV28 and TRBJ1-1; no definite D call. The CDR3 is made up of 13 amino acids. CDR1 MDHEN and CDR2 SYDVKM come from the germline V gene. The ends were cut back, 6 bases at V and 5 bases at J, with 13 bases in the middle. CDR3 loop: CASRPDAGTEAFF. The CDR3 DNA follows: TGTGCCAGCAGGCCAGACGCGGGTACTGAAGCTTTCTTT.

This sequence joins TRBV6-5 and TRBJ2-4, with D unclear. The V gene lost 6 bases and the J gene lost 1 base, with 10 bases spanning the gap. Germline V CDR1 and CDR2: MNHEY, SVGAGI. This CDR3 contains 14 residues. CDR3 loop: CASSLRGAKNIQYF. CDR3 in DNA: TGTGCCAGCAGCTTGAGAGGCGCCAAAAACATTCAGTACTTC.

V and J are TRBV7-2 and TRBJ2-2, with no clear D. Germline V CDR1 and CDR2: SGHTA, FQGNSA. The V end lost 0 bases, the J end lost 2 bases, and 4 bases lay between the germline ends. The CDR3 is made up of 14 amino acids. In DNA, the CDR3 is TGTGCCAGCAGCTTAGCCTTCAACACCGGGGAGCTGTTTTTT. Protein sequence: CASSLAFNTGELFF.

V and J are TRBV5-1 and TRBJ2-7, with a tentative D call TRBD1 (6 bases). The V and J ends lost 3 bases and 2 bases respectively, with 9 bases between them. This CDR3 is built from 13 residues. Germline values: CDR1 SGHRS, CDR2 YFSETQ. The CDR3 here is CASSYRTAYEQYF. The CDR3, as DNA: TGCGCCAGCAGCTATAGGACAGCCTACGAGCAGTACTTC.